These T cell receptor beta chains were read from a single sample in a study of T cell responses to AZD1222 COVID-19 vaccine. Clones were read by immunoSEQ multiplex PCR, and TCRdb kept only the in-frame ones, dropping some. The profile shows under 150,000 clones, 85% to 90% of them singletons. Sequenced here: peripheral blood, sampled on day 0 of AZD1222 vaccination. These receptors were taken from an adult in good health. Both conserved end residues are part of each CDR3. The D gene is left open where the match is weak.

DNA: TGTGCCAGCAGCCCAACTAGCGGGGGCACAGATACGCAGTATTTT; CDR3: CASSPTSGGTDTQYF; J: TRBJ2-3; D: TRBD2; V: TRBV7-2
DNA: TGTGCCAGCAGAGGGGAAATATATAGCAATCAGCCCCAGCATTTT; CDR3: CASRGEIYSNQPQHF; J: TRBJ1-5; D: -; V: TRBV2
DNA: TGTGCCAGCAGCGTTGGGGGGATCCTTAGCAACGAGCAGTACTTC; CDR3: CASSVGGILSNEQYF; J: TRBJ2-7; D: -; V: TRBV9
DNA: TGTGCCAGTAGTAGCCTAGCGGGATACATTGAGCAGTTCTTC; CDR3: CASSSLAGYIEQFF; J: TRBJ2-1; D: TRBD2; V: TRBV19
DNA: TGTGCCAGCAGCCAAGGGGGGTACAATGAGCAGTTCTTC; CDR3: CASSQGGYNEQFF; J: TRBJ2-1; D: -; V: TRBV3-1/TRBV3-2
DNA: TGTGCCAGCAGTTACTCTCCTACAGGGAACGAAAAACTGTTTTTT; CDR3: CASSYSPTGNEKLFF; J: TRBJ1-4; D: -; V: TRBV6-5
DNA: TGTGCCAGCACACCACAGGGTGACACCGGGGAGCTGTTTTTT; CDR3: CASTPQGDTGELFF; J: TRBJ2-2; D: -; V: TRBV6-5
DNA: TGTGCCAGCAGCTTGTTCAACCAAGAGACCCAGTACTTC; CDR3: CASSLFNQETQYF; J: TRBJ2-5; D: -; V: TRBV11-2
DNA: TGTGCCAGCAGTGCGTGGACTAGCGGTTACGAGCAGTACTTC; CDR3: CASSAWTSGYEQYF; J: TRBJ2-7; D: TRBD2; V: TRBV27
DNA: TGTGCCAGCAGTGTCTTGAATGAGCAGTTCTTC; CDR3: CASSVLNEQFF; J: TRBJ2-1; D: -; V: TRBV2